The 30 T cell receptor beta chains below all came from one sample that was sequenced in a study of blood T cell repertoires in COVID-19. Generated by immunoSEQ multiplex PCR, the TCRdb table keeps only in-frame clones and is missing some. The sample includes roughly 700,000 clones, about 90% of them seen just once. Input material: peripheral blood. These receptors all come from a woman under 30 with acute or convalescent COVID-19.

The chain uses TRBV6-5 and TRBJ2-5; 8 positions agree with TRBD1. The CDR3 consists of 12 residues. The V gene end was trimmed by 7 bases and the J gene end by 7 bases; junction bases not matched to a gene: 5. CDR1 MNHEY and CDR2 SVGAGI come from the germline V gene. The CDR3 loop reads CASNRDRGTQYF. The CDR3 DNA is TGTGCCAGCAATCGAGACAGGGGGACCCAGTACTTC.

In this sample, this clone turned up once. V gene TRBV4-1 combines with J gene TRBJ2-3; tentatively, D is TRBD2 (5 bases). The CDR3 has 16 residues. V was shortened by 0 bases and J by 5 bases, with 15 bases between the two germline ends. The germline gives CDR1 MGHRA, CDR2 YSYEKL. The CDR3 here is CASSQEASGEGDTQYF. The CDR3 nucleotides read TGCGCCAGCAGCCAAGAGGCGTCGGGCGAGGGAGATACGCAGTATTTT.

The chain couples TRBV11-2 to TRBJ2-1; 10 positions match TRBD2. The CDR3 is made up of 18 amino acids. V dropped 1 base and J dropped 7; count of bases not matched to a gene: 13. Germline-derived CDR1 and CDR2 are SGHAT and FQNNGV. CDR3 residues: CASSLGRVSAGGQNEQFF. In nucleotides, the CDR3 is TGTGCCAGCAGCTTAGGTCGGGTTTCAGCGGGGGGGCAAAATGAGCAGTTCTTC.

V usage is TRBV18 and J usage is TRBJ1-5, with TRBD1 identical over 8 bases. Germline CDR1 reads KGHSH; CDR2 reads LQKENI. The CDR3 runs to 17 residues. V lost 5 bases, J lost 5 bases, and 14 bases stayed unmatched. The CDR3 DNA reads TGTGCCAGCTCATCTATACAGGGGGATAGGTGGTATCAGCCCCAGCATTTT. Its translation is CASSSIQGDRWYQPQHF.

The J gene is TRBJ2-3, the V gene TRBV9; tentative D call: TRBD1 (6 bases). From germline, CDR1 is SGDLS and CDR2 YYNGEE. The CDR3 sequence is 13 residues long. Trimming took 2 bases from V and 5 from J, leaving 9 bases between them. Here the CDR3 reads CASSVTGLDTQYF. The CDR3 nucleotides read TGTGCCAGCAGCGTCACAGGGTTAGATACGCAGTATTTT.

The CDR3 sequence: CASSPGLAGIGELFF. CDR3 bases: TGCGCCAGCAGCCCGGGACTAGCGGGGATCGGGGAGCTGTTTTTT. The chain combines TRBV10-2 with TRBJ2-2, with TRBD2 matching 13 bases. The germline CDR1 and CDR2 sequences are WSHSY and SAAADI. The CDR3 has 15 amino acids. The trim removed 6 bases at V and 7 bases at J, leaving 5 bases unmatched.

The chain combines TRBV5-8 with TRBJ1-4; D ambiguous. CDR1 is SGHTS and CDR2 is YDEGEE in the germline V gene. This CDR3 is built from 15 residues. V was clipped by 4 bases and J by 8 bases, with 18 bases between them. Written as DNA, the CDR3 is TGTGCCAGCAGCCCTGGACTCAAGGGAGGAGAAAAACTGTTTTTT. Its translation: CASSPGLKGGEKLFF.

The gene calls are TRBV5-1 and TRBJ1-1, with unresolved D. Germline V lookup: CDR1 SGHRS, CDR2 YFSETQ. Trimming removed 3 bases from V and 2 bases from J, with 5 bases in between. The CDR3 spans 12 residues. As DNA, the CDR3 is TGCGCCAGCAGCTCAGAAAACACTGAAGCTTTCTTT. It encodes CASSSENTEAFF.

J is TRBJ1-2 and V is TRBV5-1, with D possibly TRBD1 on 5 matching bases. Germline CDR1 reads SGHRS; CDR2 reads YFSETQ. The germline V and J ends were trimmed by 4 bases and 2 bases, with 15 bases remaining between them. The CDR3 runs to 15 residues. Here the CDR3 reads CASSLLQGGNYGYTF. CDR3 nucleotide sequence: TGCGCCAGCAGCCTGTTGCAGGGAGGAAACTATGGCTACACCTTC.

V gene TRBV9 combines with J gene TRBJ1-2, with 11 positions matching TRBD1. J lost 1 base, V lost 0 bases, and 2 bases had no gene match. This CDR3 comprises 16 residues. Germline V gene sequence: CDR1 SGDLS, CDR2 YYNGEE. CDR3 region: CASSVAGTGGNYGYTF. As DNA, the CDR3 is TGTGCCAGCAGCGTAGCCGGGACAGGGGGTAACTATGGCTACACCTTC.

The gene calls are TRBV2 and TRBJ2-7, with a weak D call TRBD1 (5 bases). The CDR3 loop spans 15 amino acids. Germline assignment: CDR1 SNHLY and CDR2 FYNNEI. V was shortened by 1 base and J by 5 bases, with 15 bases between the two germline ends. In nucleotides, the CDR3 is TGTGCCAGCAGTGAAGGGGGCAAAAAAGGGCACGAGCAGTACTTC. Amino acid sequence: CASSEGGKKGHEQYF.

This clone was observed once. This sequence joins TRBV7-9 and TRBJ1-1; 7 nucleotides agree with TRBD1. Germline CDR1 is SEHNR and CDR2 is FQNEAQ (reference sequence). V lost 1 base and J lost 4; bases outside the gene matches: 6. The CDR3 covers 15 residues. As DNA, the CDR3 is TGTGCCAGCAGCTTAGATCGACAGGGCGGCACTGAAGCTTTCTTT. It encodes CASSLDRQGGTEAFF.

This chain links TRBV28 with TRBJ2-2, with D maybe TRBD2 (5 bases). With 6 bases removed from V and 6 bases from J, the gap between germline ends came to 17 bases. This CDR3 spans 15 amino acids. In germline, CDR1 is MDHEN, CDR2 SYDVKM. For the CDR3, the DNA is TGTGCCAGCAGACTAGGGAGTATTGAGGCCGGGGAGCTGTTTTTT. Translation: CASRLGSIEAGELFF. Complete variable domain (other parts from reference TRBV28 and TRBJ2-2): DVKVTQSSRYLVKRTGEKVFLECVQDMDHENMFWYRQDPGLGLRLIYFSYDVKMKEKGDIPEGYSVSREKKERFSLILESASTNQTSMYLCASRLGSIEAGELFFGEGSRLTVL.

The chain joins TRBV12-3 or TRBV12-4 to TRBJ2-2; D is unresolved. V was clipped by 5 bases and J by 3 bases, with 4 bases between them. CDR3 length: 12 amino acids. CDR3 residues: CASSLHTGELFF. CDR3 DNA sequence: TGTGCCAGCAGTCTTCACACCGGGGAGCTGTTTTTT.

The chain recombines TRBV2 with TRBJ1-2; tentative D call: TRBD1 (6 bases). This CDR3 comprises 14 residues. From germline, CDR1 is SNHLY and CDR2 FYNNEI. Deletions cut 2 bases from V and 4 bases from J, with 11 bases between. This CDR3 is CASSERGQSYGYTF. CDR3 sequence (DNA): TGTGCCAGCAGTGAAAGAGGACAGTCCTATGGCTACACCTTC.

This clone appeared once. The CDR3: CASSLYPVGQGWSQPQHF. CDR3 bases: TGTGCCAGCAGTTTATACCCAGTTGGACAGGGTTGGAGTCAGCCCCAGCATTTT. The V call is TRBV27, the J call TRBJ1-5; TRBD1 agrees at 8 bases. With 1 base clipped from V and 6 bases from J, the junction kept 14 bases outside the gene matches. Per the germline V gene, CDR1 is MNHEY and CDR2 is SMNVEV (reference sequence). CDR3 length: 18 amino acids.

This CDR3 is CASSHWTGEDEKLFF. The CDR3 nucleotides are TGTGCCAGCAGCCACTGGACAGGGGAGGACGAAAAACTGTTTTTT. The genes are TRBV11-2 and TRBJ1-4; 9 positions match TRBD1. Germline V lookup: CDR1 SGHAT, CDR2 FQNNGV. The V and J ends lost 5 bases and 8 bases, in that order; junction bases with no gene match: 9. The CDR3 loop spans 15 amino acids.

Concerning this clone itself: Other nucleotide sequences from this sample produce the same CDR3. The V gene is TRBV30, the J gene TRBJ1-5, with TRBD1 as a possible D gene (5 bases). Germline loops: CDR1 GTSNPN, CDR2 SVGIG (reference sequence). This CDR3 has 13 amino acids. Between the trimmed V and J ends, which lost 3 bases and 4 bases, there was a span of 10 bases. The CDR3 DNA sequence: TGTGCCTGGAGCAGGAGGGGAAATCAGCCCCAGCATTTT. Protein sequence: CAWSRRGNQPQHF.

The chain joins TRBV3-1 (or the pseudogene TRBV3-2) to TRBJ1-2; D may be TRBD1 (5 bases). Germline-derived CDR1 and CDR2 are LGHDT and YNNKEL (reference sequence). Deletions cut 1 base from V and 6 bases from J, with 15 bases between. The CDR3 contains 15 residues. CDR3 coding DNA: TGTGCCAGCAGCCAAGGAAAAGGCAGGGTTCATGGCTACACCTTC. Its protein is CASSQGKGRVHGYTF.

The gene calls are TRBV9 and TRBJ2-4; a weak D match, TRBD1 (6 bases). The V end was cut by 3 bases, the J end by 10 bases, with 11 bases between. The V gene's germline CDR1 is SGDLS and CDR2 YYNGEE. CDR3 length: 12 amino acids. This CDR3 is CASSATGDIQYF. The CDR3 DNA is TGTGCCAGCAGCGCGACAGGAGATATTCAGTACTTC.

This chain links TRBV18 with TRBJ1-2; D is possibly TRBD1 (6 bases). The germline gives CDR1 KGHSH, CDR2 LQKENI. This CDR3 region has 13 residues. The V and J ends lost 6 bases and 5 bases respectively, with 13 bases between them. The CDR3 coding sequence is TGTGCCAGCTCCGAGGGACAAGAATATGGCTACACCTTC. Translation gives CASSEGQEYGYTF.

The chain has TRBV15 and TRBJ2-4; 11 positions agree with TRBD1. The trim removed 0 bases at V and 11 bases at J, leaving 9 bases unmatched. The CDR3 has 16 amino acids. The V gene's germline CDR1 is LNHNV and CDR2 YYDKDF (reference sequence). The CDR3 sequence: CATSRDREPGQGVQYF. The CDR3 DNA is TGTGCCACCAGCAGAGATCGAGAACCGGGACAGGGGGTTCAGTACTTC.

The V gene is TRBV4-1, the J gene TRBJ2-7; 7 positions agree with TRBD1. The CDR3 runs to 14 residues. The V gene end was trimmed by 4 bases and the J gene end by 6 bases; junction bases not matched to a gene: 9. Germline V gene lookup returns CDR1 MGHRA and CDR2 YSYEKL. This chain's CDR3 is CASSPLTGTVEQYF. The DNA for the CDR3 is TGCGCCAGCAGCCCCTTGACAGGGACGGTCGAGCAGTACTTC.

V is TRBV4-1 and J is TRBJ2-7; 7 bases map to TRBD2. Germline lookup yields CDR1 MGHRA and CDR2 YSYEKL. Trimming cost V 4 bases and J 7 bases; bases outside gene matches: 13. The CDR3 is made up of 15 amino acids. CDR3 nucleotide sequence: TGCGCCAGCAGCCCAGCGGGGAAGGGATTTCGGGAGCAGTACTTC. This codes for CASSPAGKGFREQYF.

This chain uses TRBV5-6 with TRBJ1-5, with D unclear. CDR1 is SGHDT, CDR2 YYEEEE, per germline. The CDR3 spans 15 residues. V was clipped by 0 bases and J by 4 bases, with 11 bases between them. This CDR3 reads CASSLAYSKNQPQHF. In DNA, the CDR3 is TGTGCCAGCAGCTTGGCCTACAGTAAGAATCAGCCCCAGCATTTT.

This sequence joins TRBV28 and TRBJ2-2, with 9 bases aligning to TRBD1. J gave up 6 bases and V 6 bases, and 11 bases lay outside the gene matches. Germline V CDR1 and CDR2: MDHEN, SYDVKM. The length of the CDR3 is 16 residues. CDR3 residues: CASSTPGTGSAGELFF. The CDR3 coding sequence is TGTGCCAGCAGCACACCCGGGACAGGGTCAGCCGGGGAGCTGTTTTTT.

The rearrangement uses TRBV24-1 and TRBJ1-4; D not resolved. The germline V and J ends were trimmed by 0 bases and 3 bases, with 10 bases remaining between them. The CDR3 spans 16 residues. CDR1 is KGHDR, CDR2 SFDVKD, per germline. In DNA, the CDR3 is TGTGCCACCAGTGATTTGTTGAGCGGATCTAATGAAAAACTGTTTTTT. This encodes CATSDLLSGSNEKLFF.

The chain employs TRBV11-1 and TRBJ1-2, with 9 bases identical to TRBD1. The junction had 7 bases not matched to a gene; V was cut back by 5 bases and J by 3 bases. CDR1 and CDR2 from the germline V gene are SGHAT and FQDESV (reference sequence). The CDR3 runs to 15 residues. The CDR3 bases are TGTGCCAGCAGCCCGAGACAGGGGGGGGACTATGGCTACACCTTC. Translation: CASSPRQGGDYGYTF.

The chain combines TRBV28 with TRBJ2-7; 7 bases are a match to TRBD1. This CDR3 spans 16 amino acids. The junction had 14 bases not matched to a gene; V was cut back by 5 bases and J by 4 bases. The germline V gene has CDR1 MDHEN and CDR2 SYDVKM. The CDR3 loop is CASSPYSTGESYEQYF. CDR3 DNA sequence: TGTGCCAGCAGTCCTTATTCTACAGGGGAGTCTTACGAGCAGTACTTC.

The V and J genes are TRBV5-1 and TRBJ2-1; the match to TRBD1 covers 7 bases. The trim removed 2 bases at V and 4 bases at J, leaving 3 bases unmatched. The germline gives CDR1 SGHRS, CDR2 YFSETQ. The CDR3 has 14 residues. The CDR3 is CASSFRDSYNEQFF. Written as DNA, the CDR3 is TGCGCCAGCAGCTTCCGGGACAGTTACAATGAGCAGTTCTTC.